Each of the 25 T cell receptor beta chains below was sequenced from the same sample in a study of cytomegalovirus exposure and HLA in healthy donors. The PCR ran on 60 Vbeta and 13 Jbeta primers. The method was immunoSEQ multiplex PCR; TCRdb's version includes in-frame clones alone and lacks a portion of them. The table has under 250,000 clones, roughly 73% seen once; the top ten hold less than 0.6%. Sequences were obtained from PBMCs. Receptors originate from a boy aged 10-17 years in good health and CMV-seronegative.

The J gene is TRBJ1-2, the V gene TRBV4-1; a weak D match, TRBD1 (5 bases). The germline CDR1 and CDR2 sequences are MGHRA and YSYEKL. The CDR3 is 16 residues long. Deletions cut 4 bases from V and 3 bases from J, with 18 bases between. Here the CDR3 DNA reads TGCGCCAGCAGCCTCGGCCGTTCGGGACTTTACTATGGCTACACCTTC. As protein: CASSLGRSGLYYGYTF.

DNA for the CDR3: TGTGCCTGGAGTGTAAGGGAGGGCTTGAACGAGCAGTACTTC. This translates into CAWSVREGLNEQYF. The chain joins TRBV30 to TRBJ2-7; 7 bases are a match to TRBD2. This CDR3 has 14 amino acids. CDR1 GTSNPN and CDR2 SVGIG come from the germline V gene (reference sequence). V shed 0 bases, J shed 5 bases, and the junction held 7 bases outside the gene matches.

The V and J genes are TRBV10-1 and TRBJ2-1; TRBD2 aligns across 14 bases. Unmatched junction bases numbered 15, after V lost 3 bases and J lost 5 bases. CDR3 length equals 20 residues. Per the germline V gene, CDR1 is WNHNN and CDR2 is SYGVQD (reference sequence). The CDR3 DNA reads TGCGCCAGCAGTGAAAAACCGGGACTAGCGGGAGCAAACGCCGACAATGAGCAGTTCTTC. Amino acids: CASSEKPGLAGANADNEQFF.

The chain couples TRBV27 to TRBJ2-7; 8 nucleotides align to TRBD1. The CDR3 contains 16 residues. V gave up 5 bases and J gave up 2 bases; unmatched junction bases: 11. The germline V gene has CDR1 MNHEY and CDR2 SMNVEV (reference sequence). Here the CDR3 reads CASSPRPRTGTYEQYF. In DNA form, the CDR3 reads TGTGCCAGCAGTCCACGCCCTAGGACAGGGACCTACGAGCAGTACTTC.

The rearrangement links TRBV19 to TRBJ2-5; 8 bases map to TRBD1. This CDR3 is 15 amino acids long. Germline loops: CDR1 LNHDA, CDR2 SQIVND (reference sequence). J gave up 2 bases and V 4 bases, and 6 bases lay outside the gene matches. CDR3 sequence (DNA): TGTGCCAGTAGTACGGGACAGGTGGTTCAAGAGACCCAGTACTTC. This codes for CASSTGQVVQETQYF.

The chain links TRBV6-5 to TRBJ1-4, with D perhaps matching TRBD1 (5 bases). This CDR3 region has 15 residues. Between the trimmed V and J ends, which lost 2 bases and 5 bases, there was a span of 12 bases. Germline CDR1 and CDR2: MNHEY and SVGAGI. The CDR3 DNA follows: TGTGCCAGCAGTTACCGGGACGGAGGGAATGAAAAACTGTTTTTT. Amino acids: CASSYRDGGNEKLFF.

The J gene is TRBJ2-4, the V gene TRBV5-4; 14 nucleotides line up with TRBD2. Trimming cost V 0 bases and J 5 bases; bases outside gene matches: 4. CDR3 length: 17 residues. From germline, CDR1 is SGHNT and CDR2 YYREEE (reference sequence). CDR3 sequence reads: CASSLVWGLAGENIQYF. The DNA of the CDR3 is TGTGCCAGCAGCTTGGTGTGGGGACTAGCGGGAGAAAACATTCAGTACTTC.

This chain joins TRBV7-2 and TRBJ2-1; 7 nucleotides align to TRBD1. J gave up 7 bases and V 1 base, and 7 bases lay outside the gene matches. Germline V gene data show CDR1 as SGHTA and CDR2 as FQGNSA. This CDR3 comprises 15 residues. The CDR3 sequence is CASSLEGQLVNEQFF. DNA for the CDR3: TGTGCCAGCAGCTTAGAGGGACAGTTAGTAAATGAGCAGTTCTTC. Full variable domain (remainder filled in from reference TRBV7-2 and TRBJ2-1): GAGVSQSPSNKVTEKGKDVELRCDPISGHTALYWYRQSLGQGLEFLIYFQGNSAPDKSGLPSDRFSAERTGGSVSTLTIQRTQQEDSAVYLCASSLEGQLVNEQFFGPGTRLTVL.

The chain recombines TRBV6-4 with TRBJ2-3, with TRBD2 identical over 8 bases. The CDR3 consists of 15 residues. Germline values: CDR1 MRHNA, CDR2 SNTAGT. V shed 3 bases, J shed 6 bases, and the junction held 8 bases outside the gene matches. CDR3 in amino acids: CASSDSGRAPDTQYF. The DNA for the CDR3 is TGTGCCAGCAGTGATTCCGGGAGGGCCCCCGATACGCAGTATTTT.

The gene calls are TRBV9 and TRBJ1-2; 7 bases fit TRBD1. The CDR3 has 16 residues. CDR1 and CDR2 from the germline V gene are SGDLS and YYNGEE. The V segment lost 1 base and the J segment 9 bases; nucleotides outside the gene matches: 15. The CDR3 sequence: CASSVPLEGAMRSYTF. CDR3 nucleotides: TGTGCCAGCAGCGTACCCTTGGAGGGGGCCATGCGGAGCTACACCTTC.

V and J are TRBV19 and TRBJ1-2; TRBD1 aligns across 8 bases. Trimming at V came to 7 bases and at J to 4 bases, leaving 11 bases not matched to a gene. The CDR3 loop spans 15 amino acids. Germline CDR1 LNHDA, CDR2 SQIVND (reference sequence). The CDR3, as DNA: TGTGCCAGTAATTATCCCCCCGACAGGGGCTATGGCTACACCTTC. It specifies CASNYPPDRGYGYTF.

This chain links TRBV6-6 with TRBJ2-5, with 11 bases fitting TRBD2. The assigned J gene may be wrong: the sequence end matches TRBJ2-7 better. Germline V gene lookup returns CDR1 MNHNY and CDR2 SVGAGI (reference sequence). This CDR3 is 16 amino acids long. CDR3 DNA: TGTGCCAGCAGTTACCAGTTAGCGGGAGGGTTCTACGAGCAGTACTTC. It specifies CASSYQLAGGFYEQYF.

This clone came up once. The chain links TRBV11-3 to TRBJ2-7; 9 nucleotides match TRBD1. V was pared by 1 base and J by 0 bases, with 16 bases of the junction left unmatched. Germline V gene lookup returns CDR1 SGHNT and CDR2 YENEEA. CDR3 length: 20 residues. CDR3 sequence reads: CASSLVFDWTGASNSYEQYF. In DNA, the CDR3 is TGTGCCAGCAGCTTAGTGTTCGACTGGACAGGGGCATCAAACTCCTACGAGCAGTACTTC.

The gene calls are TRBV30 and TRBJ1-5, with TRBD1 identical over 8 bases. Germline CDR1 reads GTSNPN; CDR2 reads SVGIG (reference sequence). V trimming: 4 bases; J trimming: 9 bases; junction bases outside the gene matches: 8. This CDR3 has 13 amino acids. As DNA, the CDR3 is TGTGCCTGGAACTTGGACAGGGTAGGGCCCCAGCATTTT. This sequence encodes CAWNLDRVGPQHF.

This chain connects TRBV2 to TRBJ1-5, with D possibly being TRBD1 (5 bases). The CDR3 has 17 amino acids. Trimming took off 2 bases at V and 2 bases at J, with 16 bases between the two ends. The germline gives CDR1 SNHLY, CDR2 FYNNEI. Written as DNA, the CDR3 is TGTGCCAGCAGTGAAACCAGGGATGGGATCGGCAATCAGCCCCAGCATTTT. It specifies CASSETRDGIGNQPQHF.

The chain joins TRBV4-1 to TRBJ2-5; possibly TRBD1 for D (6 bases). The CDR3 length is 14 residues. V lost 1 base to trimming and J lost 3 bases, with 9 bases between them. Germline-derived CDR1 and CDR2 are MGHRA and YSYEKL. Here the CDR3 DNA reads TGCGCCAGCAGCCAAGGAGGGGACAAAGAGACCCAGTACTTC. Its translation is CASSQGGDKETQYF.

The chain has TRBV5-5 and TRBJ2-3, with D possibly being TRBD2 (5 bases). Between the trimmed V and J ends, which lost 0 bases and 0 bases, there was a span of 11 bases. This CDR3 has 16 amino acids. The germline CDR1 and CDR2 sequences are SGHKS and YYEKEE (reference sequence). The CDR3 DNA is TGTGCCAGCAGCTTGGATGACGGGGTCAGCACAGATACGCAGTATTTT. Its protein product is CASSLDDGVSTDTQYF.

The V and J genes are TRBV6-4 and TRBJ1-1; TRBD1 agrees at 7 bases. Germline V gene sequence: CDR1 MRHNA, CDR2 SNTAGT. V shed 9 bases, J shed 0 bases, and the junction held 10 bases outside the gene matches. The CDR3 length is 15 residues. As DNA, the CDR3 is TGTGCCAGTGAGGGACAGTCAAATATGAACACTGAAGCTTTCTTT. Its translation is CASEGQSNMNTEAFF.

The CDR3 nucleotides read TGTGCCAGCAGCTCAAGGACAGGCTCTGGAAACACCATATATTTT. Protein: CASSSRTGSGNTIYF. The chain joins TRBV11-3 to TRBJ1-3; 7 bases are a match to TRBD1. Germline CDR1 is SGHNT and CDR2 is YENEEA. The CDR3 totals 15 residues. V was clipped by 4 bases and J by 0 bases; unmatched bases: 3. The variable domain in full, completed from reference TRBV11-3 and TRBJ1-3, reads EAGVVQSPRYKIIEKKQPVAFWCNPISGHNTLYWYLQNLGQGPELLIRYENEEAVDDSQLPKDRFSAERLKGVDSTLKIQPAELGDSAVYLCASSSRTGSGNTIYFGEGSWLTVV.

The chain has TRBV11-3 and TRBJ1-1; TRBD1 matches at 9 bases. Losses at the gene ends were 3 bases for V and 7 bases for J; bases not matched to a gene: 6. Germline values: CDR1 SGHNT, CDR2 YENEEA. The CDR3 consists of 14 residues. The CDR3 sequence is CASSFGQGSCEAFF. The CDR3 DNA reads TGTGCCAGCAGCTTCGGACAGGGGTCCTGTGAAGCTTTCTTT.

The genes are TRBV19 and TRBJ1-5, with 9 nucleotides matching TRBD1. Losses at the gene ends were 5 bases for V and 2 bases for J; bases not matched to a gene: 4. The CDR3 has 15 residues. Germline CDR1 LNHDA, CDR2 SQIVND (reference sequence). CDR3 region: CASSSGQGGNQPQHF. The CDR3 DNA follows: TGTGCCAGTAGTTCGGGACAGGGAGGCAATCAGCCCCAGCATTTT.

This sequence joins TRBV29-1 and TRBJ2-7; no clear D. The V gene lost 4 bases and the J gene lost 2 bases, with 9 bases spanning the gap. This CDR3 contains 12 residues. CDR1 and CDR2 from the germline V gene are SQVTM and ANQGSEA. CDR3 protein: CSVAEWTYEQYF. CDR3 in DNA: TGCAGCGTTGCGGAGTGGACCTACGAGCAGTACTTC.

In DNA form, the CDR3 reads TGTGCCAGCAGCTCCCGACTAGCGGGAGGTGCAGATACGCAGTATTTT. The encoded protein is CASSSRLAGGADTQYF. J is TRBJ2-3 and V is TRBV5-4, with 13 bases that match TRBD2. Trimming cost V 3 bases and J 4 bases; bases outside gene matches: 5. Germline V gives CDR1 SGHNT, CDR2 YYREEE (reference sequence). The CDR3 has 16 amino acids.

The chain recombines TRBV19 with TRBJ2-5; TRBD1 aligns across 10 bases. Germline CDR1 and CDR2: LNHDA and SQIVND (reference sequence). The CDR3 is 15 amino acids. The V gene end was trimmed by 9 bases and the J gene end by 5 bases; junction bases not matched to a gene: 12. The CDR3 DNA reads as TGTGCCAGCCGAAAGACAGGGGGCCTGGAGGAGACCCAGTACTTC. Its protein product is CASRKTGGLEETQYF.

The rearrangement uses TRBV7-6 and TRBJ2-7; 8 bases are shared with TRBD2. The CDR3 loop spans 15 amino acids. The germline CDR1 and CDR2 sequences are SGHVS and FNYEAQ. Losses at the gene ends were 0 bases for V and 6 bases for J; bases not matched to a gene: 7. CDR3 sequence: CASSLAYGGAGEQYF. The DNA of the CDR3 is TGTGCCAGCAGCTTAGCTTACGGGGGGGCTGGCGAGCAGTACTTC.